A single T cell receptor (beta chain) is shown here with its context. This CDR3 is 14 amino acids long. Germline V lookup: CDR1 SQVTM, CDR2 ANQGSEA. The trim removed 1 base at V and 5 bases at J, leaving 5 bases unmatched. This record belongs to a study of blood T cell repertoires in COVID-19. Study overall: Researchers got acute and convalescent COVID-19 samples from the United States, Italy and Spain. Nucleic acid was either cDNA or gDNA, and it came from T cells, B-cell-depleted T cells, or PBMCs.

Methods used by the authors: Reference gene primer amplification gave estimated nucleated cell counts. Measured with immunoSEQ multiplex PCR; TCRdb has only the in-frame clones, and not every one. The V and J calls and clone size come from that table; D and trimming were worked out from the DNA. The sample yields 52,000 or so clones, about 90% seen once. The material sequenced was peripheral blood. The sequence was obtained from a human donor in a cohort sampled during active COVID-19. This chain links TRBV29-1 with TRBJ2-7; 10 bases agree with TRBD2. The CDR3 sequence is CSVEGGSGRNEQYF. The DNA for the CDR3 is TGCAGCGTTGAAGGGGGTAGCGGGAGGAACGAGCAGTACTTC.